The subject of this entry is one TCR beta chain. The data derive from a study of blood T cell repertoires in COVID-19. On the study more broadly: The cDNA or gDNA used as material had been derived from T cells, B-cell-depleted T cells, or PBMCs.

The table came from immunoSEQ multiplex PCR; TCRdb's copy has only in-frame clones and leaves some out. In the table there are 250,000 or so clones, about 80% of which are singletons. This CDR3 is 13 amino acids long. The V gene's germline CDR1 is MNHEY and CDR2 SMNVEV (reference sequence). Trimming stripped 5 bases from V and 6 bases from J, with 14 bases between. Clinical history as reported by participants underpinned cohort assignment. Two consecutive negative NP/OP PCR tests, clearance, or resolved symptoms defined Cohort 3 recovery. This TCR came from a man aged 45 to 65 who had recovered from COVID-19. The sequencing input was PBMCs or T cells enriched from blood (not recorded which). The chain has TRBV27 and TRBJ2-7; tentatively, D is TRBD1 (5 bases). The CDR3 spells CASSATGLGEQYF. DNA for the CDR3: TGTGCCAGCAGTGCAACAGGTTTGGGCGAGCAGTACTTC.